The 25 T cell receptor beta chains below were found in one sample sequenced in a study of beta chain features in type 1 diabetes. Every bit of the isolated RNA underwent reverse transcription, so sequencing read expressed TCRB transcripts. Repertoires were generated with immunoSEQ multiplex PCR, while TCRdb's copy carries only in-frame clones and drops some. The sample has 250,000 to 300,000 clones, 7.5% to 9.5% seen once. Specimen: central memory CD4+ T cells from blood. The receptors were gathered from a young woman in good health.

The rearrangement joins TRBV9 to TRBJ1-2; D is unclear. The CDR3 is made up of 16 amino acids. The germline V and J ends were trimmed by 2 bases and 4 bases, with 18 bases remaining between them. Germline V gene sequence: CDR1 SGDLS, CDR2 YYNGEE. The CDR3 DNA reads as TGTGCCAGCAGCGTTAGTCCCCATGAGGGTAGCTATGGCTACACCTTC. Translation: CASSVSPHEGSYGYTF.

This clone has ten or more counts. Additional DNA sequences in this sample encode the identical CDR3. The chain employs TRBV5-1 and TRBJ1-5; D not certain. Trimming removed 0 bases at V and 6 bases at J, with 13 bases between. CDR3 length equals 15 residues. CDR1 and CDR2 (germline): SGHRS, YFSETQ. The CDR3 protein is CASSLDGQAGQPQHF. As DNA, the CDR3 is TGCGCCAGCAGCTTGGATGGTCAGGCGGGTCAGCCCCAGCATTTT.

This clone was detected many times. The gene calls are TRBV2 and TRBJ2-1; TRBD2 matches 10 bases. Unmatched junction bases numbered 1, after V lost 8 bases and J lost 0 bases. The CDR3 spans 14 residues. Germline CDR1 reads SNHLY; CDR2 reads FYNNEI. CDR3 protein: CASLAGASYNEQFF. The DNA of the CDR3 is TGTGCCAGCCTAGCGGGAGCCTCCTACAATGAGCAGTTCTTC.

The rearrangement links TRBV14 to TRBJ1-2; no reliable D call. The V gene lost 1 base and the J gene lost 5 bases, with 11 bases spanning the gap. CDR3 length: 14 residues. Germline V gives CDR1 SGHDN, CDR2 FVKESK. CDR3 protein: CASSQVARRYGYTF. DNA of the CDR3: TGTGCCAGCAGCCAAGTTGCCCGCCGTTATGGCTACACCTTC.

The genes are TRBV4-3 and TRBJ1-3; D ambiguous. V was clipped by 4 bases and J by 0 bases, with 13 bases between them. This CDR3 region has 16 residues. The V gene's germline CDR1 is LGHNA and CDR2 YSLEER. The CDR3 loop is CASSPSIVNSGNTIYF. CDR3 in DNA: TGCGCCAGCAGCCCAAGTATAGTGAACTCTGGAAACACCATATATTTT.

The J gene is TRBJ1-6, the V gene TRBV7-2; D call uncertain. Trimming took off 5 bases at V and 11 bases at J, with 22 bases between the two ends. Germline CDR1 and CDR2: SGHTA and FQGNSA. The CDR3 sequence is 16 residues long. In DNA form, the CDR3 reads TGTGCCAGCAGCCCTAGGTCGATACTCCCCAGCGCACCCCTCCACTTT. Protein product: CASSPRSILPSAPLHF.

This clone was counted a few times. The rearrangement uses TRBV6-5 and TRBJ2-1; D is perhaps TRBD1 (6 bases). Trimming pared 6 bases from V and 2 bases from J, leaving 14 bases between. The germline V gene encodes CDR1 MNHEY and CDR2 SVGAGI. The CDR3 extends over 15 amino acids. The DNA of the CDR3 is TGTGCCAGCAGAAGAACAGGGTTCACCTACAATGAGCAGTTCTTC. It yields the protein CASRRTGFTYNEQFF.

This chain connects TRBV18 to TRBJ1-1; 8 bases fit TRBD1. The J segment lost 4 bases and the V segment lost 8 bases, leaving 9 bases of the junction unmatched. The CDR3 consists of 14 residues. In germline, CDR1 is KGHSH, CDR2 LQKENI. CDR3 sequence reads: CASQRAGGGTEAFF. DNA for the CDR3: TGTGCCAGCCAGAGAGCAGGGGGCGGCACTGAAGCTTTCTTT.

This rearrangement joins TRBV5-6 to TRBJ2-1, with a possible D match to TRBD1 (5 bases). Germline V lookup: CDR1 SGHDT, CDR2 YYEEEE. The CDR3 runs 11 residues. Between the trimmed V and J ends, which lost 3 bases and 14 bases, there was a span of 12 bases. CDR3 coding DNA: TGTGCCAGCAGCTCGTGGGGCAGCGAGTTCTTC. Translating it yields CASSSWGSEFF.

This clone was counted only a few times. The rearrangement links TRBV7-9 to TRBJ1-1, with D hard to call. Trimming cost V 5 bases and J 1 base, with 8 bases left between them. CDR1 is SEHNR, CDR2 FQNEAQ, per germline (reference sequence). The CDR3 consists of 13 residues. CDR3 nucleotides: TGTGCCAGCAGCGCCCGGTGGAACACTGAAGCTTTCTTT. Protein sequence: CASSARWNTEAFF.

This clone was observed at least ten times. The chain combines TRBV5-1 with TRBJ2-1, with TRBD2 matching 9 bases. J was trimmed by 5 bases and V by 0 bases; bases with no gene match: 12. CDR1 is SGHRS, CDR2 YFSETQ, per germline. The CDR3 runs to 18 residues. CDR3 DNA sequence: TGCGCCAGCAGCTTGGAAGGTGGGGTAGCGGGAGCAAACAATGAGCAGTTCTTC. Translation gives CASSLEGGVAGANNEQFF.

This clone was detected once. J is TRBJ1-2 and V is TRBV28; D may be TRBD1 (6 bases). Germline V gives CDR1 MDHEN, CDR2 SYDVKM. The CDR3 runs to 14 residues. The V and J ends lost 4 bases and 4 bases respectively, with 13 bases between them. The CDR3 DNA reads TGTGCCAGCAGTTCCCCGACAGGCGTCTATGGCTACACCTTC. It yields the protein CASSSPTGVYGYTF.

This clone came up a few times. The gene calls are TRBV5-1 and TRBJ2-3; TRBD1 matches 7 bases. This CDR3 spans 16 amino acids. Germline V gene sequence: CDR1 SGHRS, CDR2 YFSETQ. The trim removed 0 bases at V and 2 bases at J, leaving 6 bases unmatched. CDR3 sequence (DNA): TGCGCCAGCAGCTTGGGGGACAGAAAAGACACAGATACGCAGTATTTT. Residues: CASSLGDRKDTDTQYF.

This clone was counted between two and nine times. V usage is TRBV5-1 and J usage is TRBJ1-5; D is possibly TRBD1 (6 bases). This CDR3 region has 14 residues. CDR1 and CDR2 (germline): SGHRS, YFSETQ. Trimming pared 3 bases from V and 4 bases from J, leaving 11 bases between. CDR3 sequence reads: CASSSGQINQPQHF. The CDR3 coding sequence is TGCGCCAGCAGCTCCGGACAGATTAATCAGCCCCAGCATTTT.

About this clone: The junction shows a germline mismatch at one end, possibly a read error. The DNA for the CDR3 is TGTGCCAACAGCCTCCCGACGGGACCCCTCCACTTT. Its translation is CANSLPTGPLHF. The chain is built from TRBV9 and TRBJ1-6; no clear D gene. CDR1 and CDR2 (germline): SGDLS, YYNGEE. The CDR3 loop spans 12 amino acids.

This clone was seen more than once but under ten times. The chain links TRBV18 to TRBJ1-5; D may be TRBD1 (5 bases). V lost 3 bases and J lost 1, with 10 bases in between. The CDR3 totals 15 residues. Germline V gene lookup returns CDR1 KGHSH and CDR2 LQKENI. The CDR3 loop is CASSPEGRSNQPQHF. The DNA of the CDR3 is TGTGCCAGCTCACCGGAGGGGAGGAGCAATCAGCCCCAGCATTTT.

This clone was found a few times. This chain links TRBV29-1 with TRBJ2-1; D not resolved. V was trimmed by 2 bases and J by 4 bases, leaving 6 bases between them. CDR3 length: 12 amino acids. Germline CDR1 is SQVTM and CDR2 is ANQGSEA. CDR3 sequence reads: CSVETGYNEQFF. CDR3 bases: TGCAGCGTTGAAACGGGTTACAATGAGCAGTTCTTC.

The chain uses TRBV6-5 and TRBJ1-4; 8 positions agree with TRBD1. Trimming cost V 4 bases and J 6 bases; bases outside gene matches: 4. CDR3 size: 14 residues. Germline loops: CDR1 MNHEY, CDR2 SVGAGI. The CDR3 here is CASSLQGGYEKLFF. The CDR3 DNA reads TGTGCCAGCAGTTTACAGGGGGGATATGAAAAACTGTTTTTT.

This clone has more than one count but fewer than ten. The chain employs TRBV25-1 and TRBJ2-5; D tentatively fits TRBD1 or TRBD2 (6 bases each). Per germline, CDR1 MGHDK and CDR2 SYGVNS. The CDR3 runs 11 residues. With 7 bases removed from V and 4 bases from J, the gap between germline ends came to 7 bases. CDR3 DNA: TGTGCCAGCAAGGGGGGAGAGACCCAGTACTTC. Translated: CASKGGETQYF.

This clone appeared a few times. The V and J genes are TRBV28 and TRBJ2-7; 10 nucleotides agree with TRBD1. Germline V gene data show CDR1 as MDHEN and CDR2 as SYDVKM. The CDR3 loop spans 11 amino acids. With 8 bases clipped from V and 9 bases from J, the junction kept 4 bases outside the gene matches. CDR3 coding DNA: TGTGCCAGCGGGGACAGGGGTCGGCAGTACGTC. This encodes CASGDRGRQYV.

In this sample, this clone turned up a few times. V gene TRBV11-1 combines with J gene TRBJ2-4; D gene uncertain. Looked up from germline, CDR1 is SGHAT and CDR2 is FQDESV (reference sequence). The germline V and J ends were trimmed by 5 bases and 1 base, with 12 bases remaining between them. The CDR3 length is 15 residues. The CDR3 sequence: CASSLIFLAKNIQYF. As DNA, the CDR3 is TGTGCCAGCAGCCTTATCTTTCTGGCCAAAAACATTCAGTACTTC. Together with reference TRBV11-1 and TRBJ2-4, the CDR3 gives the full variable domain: EAEVAQSPRYKITEKSQAVAFWCDPISGHATLYWYRQILGQGPELLVQFQDESVVDDSQLPKDRFSAERLKGVDSTLKIQPAELGDSAMYLCASSLIFLAKNIQYFGAGTRLSVL.

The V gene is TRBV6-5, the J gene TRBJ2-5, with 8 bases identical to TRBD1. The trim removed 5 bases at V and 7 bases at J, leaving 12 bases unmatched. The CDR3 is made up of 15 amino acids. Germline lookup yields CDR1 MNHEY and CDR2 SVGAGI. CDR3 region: CASSKPGTGIGTQYF. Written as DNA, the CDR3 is TGTGCCAGCAGTAAACCCGGGACAGGCATCGGGACCCAGTACTTC.

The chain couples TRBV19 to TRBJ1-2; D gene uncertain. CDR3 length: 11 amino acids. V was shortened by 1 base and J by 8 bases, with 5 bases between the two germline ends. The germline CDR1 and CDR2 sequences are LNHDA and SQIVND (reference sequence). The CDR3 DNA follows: TGTGCCAGTAGTATAGCAGGCGGCTACACCTTC. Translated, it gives CASSIAGGYTF. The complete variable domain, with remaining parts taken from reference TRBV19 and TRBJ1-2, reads DGGITQSPKYLFRKEGQNVTLSCEQNLNHDAMYWYRQDPGQGLRLIYYSQIVNDFQKGDIAEGYSVSREKKESFPLTVTSAQKNPTAFYLCASSIAGGYTFGSGTRLTVV.

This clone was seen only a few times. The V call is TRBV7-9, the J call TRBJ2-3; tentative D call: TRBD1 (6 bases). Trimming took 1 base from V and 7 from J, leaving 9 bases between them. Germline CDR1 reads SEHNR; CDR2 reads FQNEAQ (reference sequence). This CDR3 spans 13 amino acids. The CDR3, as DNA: TGTGCCAGCAGCTTAGGGGACAAATATACGCAGTATTTT. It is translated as CASSLGDKYTQYF.

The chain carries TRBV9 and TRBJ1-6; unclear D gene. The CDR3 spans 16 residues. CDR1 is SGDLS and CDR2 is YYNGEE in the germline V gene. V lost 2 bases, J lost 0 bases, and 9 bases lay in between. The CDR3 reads CASSVDGSSYNSPLHF. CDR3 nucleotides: TGTGCCAGCAGCGTTGACGGAAGCTCCTATAATTCACCCCTCCACTTT.